Presented here are 18 T cell receptor beta chains from one specimen sequenced in a study of blood T cells in healthy people across ages (dated by TCRdb to the mid-2010s). The library relied on 5' RACE. Sequenced on an Illumina HiSeq 2500. A second PCR of about 7 to 12 cycles was run with a J-beta primer mix and a sample-barcoded 5' primer. TCRdb ran its own pipeline on the public reads, namely fastp trimming at Q25 and MiXCR clone calling, and kept in-frame beta chains. Identical CDR3 proteins give one entry, which carries the most common genes and DNA. The sample table contains about 1.4 million distinct CDR3 sequences; only one count was recorded for approximately 59% of them. About 6.7% of the sample is taken by the ten largest. Sample: blood. The receptors come from a young man in good health.

This chain connects TRBV12-3 or TRBV12-4 to TRBJ1-1; D remains ambiguous. V shed 3 bases and J shed 4 bases, with 15 bases lying between them. This CDR3 comprises 15 residues. CDR3 in DNA: TGTGCCAGCAGTTTTGGCCCGGGTTCCAGCACTGAAGCTTTCTTT. Encoded protein: CASSFGPGSSTEAFF.

This sequence joins TRBV10-2 and TRBJ2-5; 7 bases line up with TRBD2. V shed 2 bases and J 0 bases; nucleotides not matched to a gene: 3. The CDR3 totals 15 residues. From germline, CDR1 is WSHSY and CDR2 SAAADI. CDR3 sequence: CASSETSEYQETQYF. The CDR3 bases are TGCGCCAGCAGTGAGACTAGCGAGTACCAAGAGACCCAGTACTTC.

V is TRBV7-9 and J is TRBJ2-7, with no clear D. The V and J ends lost 5 bases and 7 bases respectively, with 24 bases between them. The CDR3 has 16 amino acids. CDR1 and CDR2 from the germline V gene are SEHNR and FQNEAQ (reference sequence). CDR3 in amino acids: CASSPAYNPGVGEQYF. The CDR3 DNA is TGTGCCAGCAGCCCCGCTTACAACCCTGGGGTGGGGGAGCAGTACTTC.

The rearrangement joins TRBV5-1 to TRBJ2-1, with 8 bases that match TRBD2. Germline loops: CDR1 SGHRS, CDR2 YFSETQ. Trimming removed 0 bases from V and 9 bases from J; junction bases left unmatched: 8. This CDR3 has 15 amino acids. The CDR3 region has the DNA TGCGCCAGCAGCTTGGTTCGGGGGGGCGTTAGTGAGCAGTTCTTC. Amino acid sequence: CASSLVRGGVSEQFF.

The chain links TRBV5-1 to TRBJ2-5; 7 bases map to TRBD2. The CDR3 totals 15 residues. The ends lost 6 bases at V and 2 bases at J; junction bases unmatched: 10. The V gene's germline CDR1 is SGHRS and CDR2 YFSETQ. This CDR3 is CASNLASGSQETQYF. Written as DNA, the CDR3 is TGCGCCAGCAACCTCGCTAGCGGCTCTCAAGAGACCCAGTACTTC.

This clonotype was picked up a small number of times. The chain is built from TRBV7-9 and TRBJ1-4, with 11 positions matching TRBD1. The CDR3 totals 17 residues. V was clipped by 5 bases and J by 5 bases; unmatched bases: 10. Germline V gives CDR1 SEHNR, CDR2 FQNEAQ (reference sequence). The CDR3 nucleotides are TGTGCCAGCAGCCCCCGTGGACAGGGGGCAGGAAATGAAAAACTGTTTTTT. The encoded protein is CASSPRGQGAGNEKLFF.

J is TRBJ1-2 and V is TRBV20-1, with 8 positions matching TRBD1. Unmatched junction bases numbered 5, after V lost 6 bases and J lost 2 bases. The CDR3 covers 13 residues. Germline loops: CDR1 DFQATT, CDR2 SNEGSKA (reference sequence). CDR3 nucleotide sequence: TGCAGTGCGAGGACAGGGATCAACTATGGCTACACCTTC. This codes for CSARTGINYGYTF.

This clonotype appeared a few times. The chain carries TRBV29-1 and TRBJ2-3; TRBD2 matches 9 bases. J was trimmed by 3 bases and V by 4 bases; bases with no gene match: 8. CDR1 SQVTM and CDR2 ANQGSEA come from the germline V gene. The CDR3 runs to 15 residues. CDR3 nucleotides: TGCAGCGTTGTGTTGGGCGCGGGGGGGACAGATACGCAGTATTTT. It yields the protein CSVVLGAGGTDTQYF.

V is TRBV4-1 and J is TRBJ2-7; no definite D call. Germline CDR1 is MGHRA and CDR2 is YSYEKL. This CDR3 is 15 amino acids long. Trimming removed 0 bases at V and 0 bases at J, with 9 bases between. The CDR3 region is CASSQEERSSYEQYF. CDR3 bases: TGCGCCAGCAGCCAAGAGGAAAGGAGCTCCTACGAGCAGTACTTC.

V is TRBV28 and J is TRBJ2-7, with no clear D. The CDR3 runs 13 residues. Germline V CDR1 and CDR2: MDHEN, SYDVKM. The V gene lost 6 bases and the J gene lost 6 bases, with 15 bases spanning the gap. The CDR3 region has the DNA TGTGCCAGCAGCCCTGGGTTACGGGCCGAGCAGTACTTC. Its protein is CASSPGLRAEQYF.

The rearrangement joins TRBV6-2 or TRBV6-3 to TRBJ1-2; the D is unclear. Between the trimmed V and J ends, which lost 4 bases and 4 bases, there was a span of 4 bases. The CDR3 sequence is 11 residues long. Germline V CDR1 and CDR2: MNHEY, SVGEGT. The chain's CDR3 is CASSWVYGYTF. CDR3 DNA: TGTGCCAGCAGTTGGGTCTATGGCTACACCTTC.

The chain links TRBV5-1 to TRBJ1-2; D might be TRBD1 (6 bases). V dropped 2 bases and J dropped 6 bases, with 14 bases sitting between them. This CDR3 has 14 residues. Per the germline V gene, CDR1 is SGHRS and CDR2 is YFSETQ. CDR3 protein: CASSFDRRMNGYTF. The CDR3, as DNA: TGCGCCAGCAGCTTCGACAGGAGGATGAATGGCTACACCTTC.

This rearrangement joins TRBV12-3 or TRBV12-4 to TRBJ1-2, with no clear D. The CDR3 consists of 13 residues. Deletions cut 3 bases from V and 4 bases from J, with 9 bases between. The CDR3 here is CASSLTFPYGYTF. In DNA, the CDR3 is TGTGCCAGCAGTTTGACATTTCCCTATGGCTACACCTTC.

The DNA of the CDR3 is TGTGCCGTAAGACAGGGACACGGGGAGCTGTTTTTT. Translated: CAVRQGHGELFF. The V and J genes are TRBV24-1 and TRBJ2-2; 7 bases fit TRBD1. Per the germline V gene, CDR1 is KGHDR and CDR2 is SFDVKD. With V trimmed by 12 bases and J by 7 bases, 7 bases remained unmatched. This CDR3 is 12 amino acids long.

This clonotype has just one count. V gene TRBV7-9 combines with J gene TRBJ2-7, with unresolved D. Germline assignment: CDR1 SEHNR and CDR2 FQNEAQ (reference sequence). This CDR3 region has 12 residues. V gave up 5 bases and J gave up 2 bases, with 7 bases separating them. The CDR3 nucleotides read TGTGCCAGCAGCGAGAGGACCTACGAGCAGTACTTC. Its protein product is CASSERTYEQYF.

The chain recombines TRBV6-6 with TRBJ1-6; D remains ambiguous. Germline lookup yields CDR1 MNHNY and CDR2 SVGAGI (reference sequence). V was trimmed by 6 bases and J by 7 bases, leaving 13 bases between them. The CDR3 extends over 14 amino acids. The CDR3 protein is CASSALLANSPLHF. DNA for the CDR3: TGTGCCAGCAGCGCACTCTTGGCGAATTCACCCCTCCACTTT.

This chain joins TRBV4-1 and TRBJ2-3; D gene uncertain. The CDR3 runs 14 residues. Trimming pared 0 bases from V and 3 bases from J, leaving 7 bases between. The germline V gene encodes CDR1 MGHRA and CDR2 YSYEKL. The CDR3 region has the DNA TGCGCCAGCAGCCAAGAACCCCCTACAGATACGCAGTATTTT. It encodes CASSQEPPTDTQYF.

This chain connects TRBV15 to TRBJ2-7, with a possible D match to TRBD1 (6 bases). Germline V gives CDR1 LNHNV, CDR2 YYDKDF (reference sequence). The CDR3 is 14 amino acids. Trimming removed 4 bases at V and 3 bases at J, with 13 bases between. The chain's CDR3 is CATSIGQSNYEQYF. As DNA, the CDR3 is TGTGCCACCAGCATAGGACAGTCCAACTACGAGCAGTACTTC.